One sample yielded the 8 T cell receptor beta chains listed below, sequenced in a study of T cells in Graves' hyperthyroidism and ophthalmopathy. TCR beta CDR3 sequences were amplified from RNA transcripts. Using the HTBI primer set, a first-round RT-PCR was run on the TCR CDR3. TCRdb called the multiplex PCR reads again in MiXCR, with one record for every CDR3 protein. Of 300,000 to 400,000 distinct CDR3 sequences listed, roughly a fifth were seen once; the top ten hold about 50%. Sequenced: blood. The receptors shown here come from a woman between 50 and 59 years old with Graves' hyperthyroidism.

The sample holds many counts of this clonotype. V and J are TRBV7-6 and TRBJ1-1, with a tentative D call TRBD1 (5 bases). V lost 0 bases, J lost 6 bases, and 11 bases lay in between. The CDR3 covers 14 residues. Per germline, CDR1 SGHVS and CDR2 FNYEAQ. In nucleotides, the CDR3 is TGTGCCAGCAGCTTAGCGGGATGGGGGTCTGAAGCTTTCTTT. Amino acid sequence: CASSLAGWGSEAFF.

The chain couples TRBV7-9 to TRBJ2-5, with 7 bases fitting TRBD1. V was clipped by 6 bases and J by 3 bases; unmatched bases: 7. The CDR3 totals 14 residues. Germline loops: CDR1 SEHNR, CDR2 FQNEAQ (reference sequence). CDR3 sequence: CASRTTDREETQYF. In DNA, the CDR3 is TGTGCCAGCAGAACAACTGACAGGGAAGAGACCCAGTACTTC.

V and J are TRBV27 and TRBJ2-7, with D tentatively TRBD2 (6 bases). V was shortened by 2 bases and J by 3 bases, with 17 bases between the two germline ends. The CDR3 extends over 16 amino acids. The germline gives CDR1 MNHEY, CDR2 SMNVEV (reference sequence). The CDR3 loop is CASSLRGPGEGYEQYF. The CDR3 DNA is TGTGCCAGCAGTTTACGAGGTCCGGGAGAAGGCTACGAGCAGTACTTC.

This clonotype has ten or more counts. The CDR3 sequence: CASSYPTGELFF. In nucleotides, the CDR3 is TGTGCCAGCAGTTACCCCACCGGGGAGCTGTTTTTT. The chain has TRBV6-5 and TRBJ2-2; D uncertain. CDR3 size: 12 residues. The germline CDR1 and CDR2 sequences are MNHEY and SVGAGI. V was shortened by 2 bases and J by 4 bases, with 2 bases between the two germline ends.

This clonotype has a handful of counts. The V call is TRBV10-3, the J call TRBJ1-4, with D unclear. The germline V gene has CDR1 ENHRY and CDR2 SYGVKD. The V gene lost 0 bases and the J gene lost 5 bases, with 7 bases spanning the gap. The CDR3 consists of 14 residues. CDR3 in amino acids: CAISESAMNEKLFF. CDR3 bases: TGTGCCATCAGTGAGTCGGCGATGAATGAAAAACTGTTTTTT.

This chain uses TRBV5-1 with TRBJ1-1, with a possible D match to TRBD1 (6 bases). Germline values: CDR1 SGHRS, CDR2 YFSETQ. With 0 bases removed from V and 7 bases from J, the gap between germline ends came to 10 bases. The CDR3 length is 13 residues. The CDR3 loop reads CASSLGTVREAFF. CDR3 DNA sequence: TGCGCCAGCAGCTTGGGGACAGTACGTGAAGCTTTCTTT.

This clonotype was seen many times. In nucleotides, the CDR3 is TGTGCCTGGAGTGTACCAGGGTCCGAGACCCAGTACTTC. Its translation is CAWSVPGSETQYF. The chain recombines TRBV30 with TRBJ2-5, with D possibly matching TRBD1 (5 bases). Germline V gene lookup returns CDR1 GTSNPN and CDR2 SVGIG (reference sequence). Deletions cut 0 bases from V and 5 bases from J, with 10 bases between. There are 13 residues in the CDR3.

In its sample, this clonotype was seen many times. J is TRBJ2-7 and V is TRBV7-9; 8 bases are a match to TRBD1. With V trimmed by 5 bases and J by 2 bases, 5 bases remained unmatched. The CDR3 extends over 14 amino acids. Looked up from germline, CDR1 is SEHNR and CDR2 is FQNEAQ (reference sequence). The CDR3 DNA sequence: TGTGCCAGCAGCACCGGACAGGGCCCCTACGAGCAGTACTTC. Translation: CASSTGQGPYEQYF. Full variable domain (outside the CDR3, taken from reference TRBV7-9 and TRBJ2-7): DTGVSQNPRHKITKRGQNVTFRCDPISEHNRLYWYRQTLGQGPEFLTYFQNEAQLEKSRLLSDRFSAERPKGSFSTLEIQRTEQGDSAMYLCASSTGQGPYEQYFGPGTRLTVT.